Below, 19 T cell receptor beta chains from the same sample are listed, as sequenced in a study of blood T cell repertoires in COVID-19 (dated by TCRdb to 2020 to 2021). The method behind the library was the immunoSEQ multiplex PCR assay. In its TCRdb copy, this immuneACCESS table keeps in-frame sequences only and misses some clones. Where compared with another copy, unresolved V genes explain less than half of these, and the others have no known cause. The sample table lists 250,000 to 400,000 clones, 85% to 90% of them with a count of one. Less than 3.5% of the sample is in the top ten clones. The sample comprised peripheral blood. The receptors shown here come from a woman in her 30s with COVID-19, enrolled during active disease.

The chain links TRBV15 to TRBJ1-4; a possible D gene is TRBD1 (5 bases). The CDR3 has 16 residues. CDR1 is LNHNV and CDR2 is YYDKDF in the germline V gene (reference sequence). The ends were cut back, 0 bases at V and 6 bases at J, with 14 bases in the middle. DNA for the CDR3: TGTGCCACCAGCAGAGATGGGAGGGGCTTTGATGAAAAACTGTTTTTT. This gives the protein CATSRDGRGFDEKLFF.

The rearrangement joins TRBV28 to TRBJ1-1; 11 bases line up with TRBD1. Germline values: CDR1 MDHEN, CDR2 SYDVKM. The CDR3 runs 14 residues. J gave up 3 bases and V 11 bases, and 8 bases lay outside the gene matches. This CDR3 reads CAVEDRGRDTEAFF. In nucleotides, the CDR3 is TGTGCCGTAGAGGACAGGGGGCGGGACACTGAAGCTTTCTTT.

The V call is TRBV7-3, the J call TRBJ2-1, with D tentatively TRBD1 (6 bases). The CDR3 sequence is 15 residues long. V was clipped by 5 bases and J by 0 bases, with 11 bases between them. From germline, CDR1 is SGHTA and CDR2 FQGTGA. The chain's CDR3 is CASSPKDSSYNEQFF. The CDR3 DNA reads TGTGCCAGCAGCCCTAAGGACAGCTCCTACAATGAGCAGTTCTTC.

This chain links TRBV7-9 with TRBJ1-1; D is undetermined. The CDR3 runs to 14 residues. Trimming pared 1 base from V and 2 bases from J, leaving 8 bases between. CDR1 is SEHNR, CDR2 FQNEAQ, per germline (reference sequence). CDR3 in amino acids: CASSLGAQNTEAFF. The CDR3 bases are TGTGCCAGCAGCTTAGGCGCCCAAAACACTGAAGCTTTCTTT. Using reference TRBV7-9 and TRBJ1-1 for the parts outside the CDR3, the full variable domain is DTGVSQNPRHKITKRGQNVTFRCDPISEHNRLYWYRQTLGQGPEFLTYFQNEAQLEKSRLLSDRFSAERPKGSFSTLEIQRTEQGDSAMYLCASSLGAQNTEAFFGQGTRLTVV.

The CDR3 reads CATSRDRSQNYGYTF. Written as DNA, the CDR3 is TGTGCCACCAGCAGAGATCGTTCACAGAACTATGGCTACACCTTC. The chain joins TRBV15 to TRBJ1-2; D gene ambiguous. This CDR3 region has 15 residues. Germline CDR1 and CDR2: LNHNV and YYDKDF (reference sequence). V was clipped by 0 bases and J by 2 bases, with 10 bases between them.

The CDR3 DNA follows: TGCGCCAGCAGCTTGGCCGGGAGGGGAGGAACTGAAGCTTTCTTT. This translates into CASSLAGRGGTEAFF. The V call is TRBV5-1, the J call TRBJ1-1, with D perhaps TRBD1 (5 bases). Per germline, CDR1 SGHRS and CDR2 YFSETQ. V was pared by 0 bases and J by 5 bases, with 14 bases between. The CDR3 has 15 amino acids.

The chain links TRBV5-4 to TRBJ2-5; 9 bases align to TRBD1. The CDR3 loop spans 16 amino acids. The ends lost 4 bases at V and 0 bases at J; junction bases unmatched: 7. From germline, CDR1 is SGHNT and CDR2 YYREEE (reference sequence). The CDR3 DNA follows: TGTGCCAGCAGCGCCGGGACAGGGAATTACCAAGAGACCCAGTACTTC. Translation: CASSAGTGNYQETQYF.

The V call is TRBV11-3, the J call TRBJ2-7; 7 positions agree with TRBD1. The germline V gene has CDR1 SGHNT and CDR2 YENEEA. The CDR3 runs 12 residues. The V and J ends lost 5 bases and 6 bases, in that order; junction bases with no gene match: 4. CDR3 residues: CASSDTGVEQYF. The CDR3 DNA reads TGTGCCAGCAGCGACACAGGGGTCGAGCAGTACTTC.

This clone was recorded a few times. The J gene is TRBJ2-5, the V gene TRBV9; 9 positions match TRBD1. The V segment lost 4 bases and the J segment 4 bases; nucleotides outside the gene matches: 8. Per germline, CDR1 SGDLS and CDR2 YYNGEE. The CDR3 sequence is 15 residues long. CDR3: CASSFGQGKAETQYF. The CDR3 coding sequence is TGTGCCAGCAGCTTCGGACAGGGGAAAGCAGAGACCCAGTACTTC.

This chain joins TRBV19 and TRBJ2-2, with D possibly being TRBD2 (5 bases). The germline gives CDR1 LNHDA, CDR2 SQIVND (reference sequence). V was cut by 3 bases and J by 7 bases, with 12 bases left in between. CDR3 length: 14 amino acids. The CDR3 DNA follows: TGTGCCAGTAGTATGAGCGTAGGGAGCGGGGAGCTGTTTTTT. Amino acid sequence: CASSMSVGSGELFF.

V is TRBV7-6 and J is TRBJ2-1, with 7 nucleotides matching TRBD2. V was pared by 3 bases and J by 5 bases, with 10 bases of the junction left unmatched. This CDR3 is 16 amino acids long. Germline CDR1 SGHVS, CDR2 FNYEAQ. CDR3 sequence reads: CASSFPQRDAHNEQFF. The CDR3 nucleotides are TGTGCCAGCAGCTTCCCTCAGCGGGACGCCCACAATGAGCAGTTCTTC.

The V call is TRBV6-5, the J call TRBJ2-7, with 8 bases matching TRBD1. Germline CDR1 reads MNHEY; CDR2 reads SVGAGI. The CDR3 runs 15 residues. V shed 0 bases, J shed 3 bases, and the junction held 4 bases outside the gene matches. The CDR3 protein is CASSYSNRGDYEQYF. CDR3 coding DNA: TGTGCCAGCAGTTACTCGAACAGGGGGGACTACGAGCAGTACTTC.

CDR3 DNA sequence: TGCAGCGTTGCTACGGGACAGGGAGAAGCTTTCTTT. Residues: CSVATGQGEAFF. This rearrangement joins TRBV29-1 to TRBJ1-1; 9 bases map to TRBD1. The CDR3 runs to 12 residues. V gave up 4 bases and J gave up 8 bases; unmatched junction bases: 5. Per germline, CDR1 SQVTM and CDR2 ANQGSEA.

This chain links TRBV2 with TRBJ1-2; 7 nucleotides line up with TRBD1. Losses at the gene ends were 6 bases for V and 2 bases for J; bases not matched to a gene: 12. This CDR3 is built from 16 residues. Per the germline V gene, CDR1 is SNHLY and CDR2 is FYNNEI. The CDR3 loop reads CASRVYRDSRNYGYTF. The CDR3 DNA is TGTGCCAGCAGGGTTTACCGGGACAGCCGGAACTATGGCTACACCTTC.

V and J are TRBV7-2 and TRBJ1-6; TRBD1 agrees at 9 bases. Germline CDR1 is SGHTA and CDR2 is FQGNSA. CDR3 size: 15 residues. The V and J ends lost 2 bases and 10 bases, in that order; junction bases with no gene match: 6. CDR3 amino acids: CASSLTGTGLSPLHF. In nucleotides, the CDR3 is TGTGCCAGCAGCTTAACCGGGACAGGGCTGTCACCCCTCCACTTT.

The CDR3 is CASSQVSGLAVFQFF. CDR3 DNA: TGTGCCAGCAGCCAAGTATCAGGACTAGCGGTGTTTCAGTTCTTC. J is TRBJ2-1 and V is TRBV3-1 (or the pseudogene TRBV3-2); 10 bases match TRBD2. Losses at the gene ends were 1 base for V and 13 bases for J; bases not matched to a gene: 10. The germline V gene encodes CDR1 LGHDT and CDR2 YNNKEL (reference sequence). There are 15 residues in the CDR3.

This clone was counted between two and nine times. V and J are TRBV29-1 and TRBJ2-7; 8 positions match TRBD1. The CDR3 is 14 amino acids. V was pared by 6 bases and J by 0 bases, with 7 bases of the junction left unmatched. CDR1 SQVTM and CDR2 ANQGSEA come from the germline V gene. This CDR3 is CSVDRTGNSYEQYF. Written as DNA, the CDR3 is TGCAGCGTGGATCGGACAGGGAACTCCTACGAGCAGTACTTC.

The genes are TRBV7-7 and TRBJ2-3; D remains ambiguous. V gave up 5 bases and J gave up 0 bases, with 12 bases separating them. Germline loops: CDR1 SSHAT, CDR2 FNYEAQ (reference sequence). There are 15 residues in the CDR3. CDR3 sequence (DNA): TGTGCCAGCAGCCCCGACATTTCTAGCACAGATACGCAGTATTTT. Translation: CASSPDISSTDTQYF.

V and J are TRBV7-8 and TRBJ2-1; D is unclear. This CDR3 contains 13 residues. Deletions cut 0 bases from V and 9 bases from J, with 9 bases between. Germline-derived CDR1 and CDR2 are SGHVS and FQNEAQ. As DNA, the CDR3 is TGTGCCAGCAGCTTAGCCCGAGGAACTGAGCAGTTCTTC. Protein sequence: CASSLARGTEQFF.